This T cell receptor beta chain is from a study of blood T cell repertoires in COVID-19. Overall study context: Both acute and convalescent COVID-19 samples were obtained from the United States, Italy and Spain. Sources were T cells, B-cell-depleted T cells, or PBMCs; the material itself was cDNA or gDNA.

Per the original methods: Estimates of nucleated cell counts were drawn from the amplification of reference gene primers. TCRdb keeps only in-frame clones here, not all; method: immunoSEQ multiplex PCR. V, J and clone size are taken as reported in that table, and D and trimming were inferred from the DNA itself. The sample has a few hundred thousand clones; more than 65% are singletons. V dropped 2 bases and J dropped 3 bases, with 11 bases sitting between them. Germline V CDR1 and CDR2: SNHLY, FYNNEI. This CDR3 has 14 amino acids. The specimen was peripheral blood. The sequence derives from a woman younger than 35 with acute or convalescent COVID-19. This chain connects TRBV2 to TRBJ2-7; no clear D. CDR3 DNA: TGTGCCAGCAGTGAATGGCAGGTATTCTACGAGCAGTACTTC. It encodes CASSEWQVFYEQYF.